This record concerns one TCR beta chain sequence. V was trimmed by 0 bases and J by 5 bases, leaving 10 bases between them. The CDR3 has 15 amino acids. The germline CDR1 and CDR2 sequences are SGHTA and FQGNSA. Original processing notes: Amplified reference gene primers provided the basis for estimating nucleated cell counts. Clones were sequenced by immunoSEQ multiplex PCR, and TCRdb holds only the in-frame ones, with some missing. The V and J calls and clone size were taken over from that table, and D and trimming were inferred from the DNA. The sample holds about 270,000 clones, around 91% seen once. Participants' own reports of clinical history determined their cohort assignment. Either two negative PCRs, clearance, or symptom resolution qualified Cohort 3 donors as recovered. The record originates from a study of blood T cell repertoires in COVID-19. Turning to the study itself: PBMCs, B-cell-depleted T cells, or T cells were the source of the cDNA or gDNA that made up the material.

This chain links TRBV7-2 with TRBJ1-4, with D possibly matching TRBD1 (5 bases). Sequencing was carried out using PBMCs or T cells enriched from blood (not recorded which). This sequence was found in a woman between 18 and 29 years old who had recovered from COVID-19. Here the CDR3 reads CASSLAGQRNEKLFF. The CDR3 coding sequence is TGTGCCAGCAGCTTAGCGGGGCAGAGAAATGAAAAACTGTTTTTT.